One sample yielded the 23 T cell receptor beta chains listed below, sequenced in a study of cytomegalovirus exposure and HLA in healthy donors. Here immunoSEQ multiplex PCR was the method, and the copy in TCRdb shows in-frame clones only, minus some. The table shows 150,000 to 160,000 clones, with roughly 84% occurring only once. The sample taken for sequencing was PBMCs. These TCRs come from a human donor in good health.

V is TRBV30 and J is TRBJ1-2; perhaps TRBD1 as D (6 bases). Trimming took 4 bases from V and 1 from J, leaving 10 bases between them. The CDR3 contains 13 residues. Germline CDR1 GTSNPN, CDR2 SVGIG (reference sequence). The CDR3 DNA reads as TGTGCCTGGACGAGGGGGAGTAACTATGGCTACACCTTC. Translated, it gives CAWTRGSNYGYTF.

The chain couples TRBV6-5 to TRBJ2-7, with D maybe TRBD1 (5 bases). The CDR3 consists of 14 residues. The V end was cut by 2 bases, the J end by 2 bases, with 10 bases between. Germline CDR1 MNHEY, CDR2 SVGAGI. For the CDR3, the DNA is TGTGCCAGCAGTTACGCAGGGTGGGCCTACGAGCAGTACTTC. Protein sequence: CASSYAGWAYEQYF.

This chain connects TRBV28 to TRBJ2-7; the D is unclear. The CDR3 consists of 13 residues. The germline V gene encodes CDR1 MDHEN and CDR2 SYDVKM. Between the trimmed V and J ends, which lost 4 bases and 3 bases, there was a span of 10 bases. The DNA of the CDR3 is TGTGCCAGCAGTTCGGAGCTCCGCTACGAGCAGTACTTC. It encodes CASSSELRYEQYF. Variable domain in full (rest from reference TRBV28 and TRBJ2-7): DVKVTQSSRYLVKRTGEKVFLECVQDMDHENMFWYRQDPGLGLRLIYFSYDVKMKEKGDIPEGYSVSREKKERFSLILESASTNQTSMYLCASSSELRYEQYFGPGTRLTVT.

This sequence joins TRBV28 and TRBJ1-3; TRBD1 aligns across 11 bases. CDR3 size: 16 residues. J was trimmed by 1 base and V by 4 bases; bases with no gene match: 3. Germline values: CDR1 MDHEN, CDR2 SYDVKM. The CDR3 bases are TGTGCCAGCAGTTGGGGACAGGGGGGTTCTGGAAACACCATATATTTT. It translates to CASSWGQGGSGNTIYF.

DNA for the CDR3: TGTGCCAGCAGTGAAGGCCAGGGGGCTTACAATGAGCAGTTCTTC. This encodes CASSEGQGAYNEQFF. The V gene is TRBV6-4, the J gene TRBJ2-1; 8 bases fit TRBD1. CDR1 and CDR2 (germline): MRHNA, SNTAGT. This CDR3 has 15 amino acids. The trim removed 3 bases at V and 4 bases at J, leaving 5 bases unmatched.

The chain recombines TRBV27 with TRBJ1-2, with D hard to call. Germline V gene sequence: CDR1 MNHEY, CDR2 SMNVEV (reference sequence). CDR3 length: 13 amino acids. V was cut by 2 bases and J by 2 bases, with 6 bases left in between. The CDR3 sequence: CASSLNNNYGYTF. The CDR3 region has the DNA TGTGCCAGCAGTTTAAACAACAACTATGGCTACACCTTC.

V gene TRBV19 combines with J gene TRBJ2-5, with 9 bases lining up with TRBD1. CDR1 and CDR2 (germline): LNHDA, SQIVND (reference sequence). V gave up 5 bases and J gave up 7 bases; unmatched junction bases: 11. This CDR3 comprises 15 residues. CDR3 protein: CASSPYGTGRGTQYF. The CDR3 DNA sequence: TGTGCCAGTAGTCCGTACGGGACAGGGAGAGGGACCCAGTACTTC.

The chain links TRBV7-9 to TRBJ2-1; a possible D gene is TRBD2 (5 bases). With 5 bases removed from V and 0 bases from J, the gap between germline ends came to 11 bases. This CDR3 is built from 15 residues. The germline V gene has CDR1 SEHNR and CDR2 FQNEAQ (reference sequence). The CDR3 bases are TGTGCCAGCAGCCCTCGTGAGGGCTCCTACAATGAGCAGTTCTTC. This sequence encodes CASSPREGSYNEQFF. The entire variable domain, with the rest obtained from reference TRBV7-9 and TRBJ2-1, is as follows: DTGVSQNPRHKITKRGQNVTFRCDPISEHNRLYWYRQTLGQGPEFLTYFQNEAQLEKSRLLSDRFSAERPKGSFSTLEIQRTEQGDSAMYLCASSPREGSYNEQFFGPGTRLTVL.

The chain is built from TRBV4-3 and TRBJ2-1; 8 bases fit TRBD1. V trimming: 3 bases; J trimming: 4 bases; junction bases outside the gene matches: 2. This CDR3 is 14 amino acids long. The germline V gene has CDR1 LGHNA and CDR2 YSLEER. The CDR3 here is CASSHTGGYNEQFF. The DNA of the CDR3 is TGCGCCAGCAGCCATACAGGGGGTTACAATGAGCAGTTCTTC.

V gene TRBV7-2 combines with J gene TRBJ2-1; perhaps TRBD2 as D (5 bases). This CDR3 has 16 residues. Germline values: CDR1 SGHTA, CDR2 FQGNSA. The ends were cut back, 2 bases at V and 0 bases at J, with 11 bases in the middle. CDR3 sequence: CASSLSSGPSYNEQFF. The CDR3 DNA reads TGTGCCAGCAGCTTATCAAGCGGCCCCTCCTACAATGAGCAGTTCTTC. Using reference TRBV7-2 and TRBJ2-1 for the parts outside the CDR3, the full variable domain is GAGVSQSPSNKVTEKGKDVELRCDPISGHTALYWYRQSLGQGLEFLIYFQGNSAPDKSGLPSDRFSAERTGGSVSTLTIQRTQQEDSAVYLCASSLSSGPSYNEQFFGPGTRLTVL.

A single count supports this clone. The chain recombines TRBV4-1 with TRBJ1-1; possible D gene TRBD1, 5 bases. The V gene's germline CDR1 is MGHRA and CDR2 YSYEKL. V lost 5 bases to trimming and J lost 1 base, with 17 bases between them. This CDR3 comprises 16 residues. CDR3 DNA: TGCGCCAGCAGCGAAGTCATGACAGTCTCGAACACTGAAGCTTTCTTT. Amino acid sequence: CASSEVMTVSNTEAFF.

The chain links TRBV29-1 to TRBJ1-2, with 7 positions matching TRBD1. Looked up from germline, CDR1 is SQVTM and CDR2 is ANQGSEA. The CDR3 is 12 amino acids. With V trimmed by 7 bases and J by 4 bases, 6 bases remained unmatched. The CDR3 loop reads CSGSQGGYGYTF. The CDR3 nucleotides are TGCAGCGGTTCCCAGGGGGGCTATGGCTACACCTTC. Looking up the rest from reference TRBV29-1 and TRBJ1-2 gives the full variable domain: SAVISQKPSRDICQRGTSLTIQCQVDSQVTMMFWYRQQPGQSLTLIATANQGSEATYESGFVIDKFPISRPNLTFSTLTVSNMSPEDSSIYLCSGSQGGYGYTFGSGTRLTVV.

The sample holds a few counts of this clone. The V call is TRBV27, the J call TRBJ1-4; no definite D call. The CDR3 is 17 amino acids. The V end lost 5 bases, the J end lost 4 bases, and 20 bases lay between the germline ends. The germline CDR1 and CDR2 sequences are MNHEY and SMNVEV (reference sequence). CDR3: CASSPPGGNNGNEKLFF. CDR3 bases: TGTGCCAGCAGTCCTCCGGGAGGGAACAACGGTAATGAAAAACTGTTTTTT.

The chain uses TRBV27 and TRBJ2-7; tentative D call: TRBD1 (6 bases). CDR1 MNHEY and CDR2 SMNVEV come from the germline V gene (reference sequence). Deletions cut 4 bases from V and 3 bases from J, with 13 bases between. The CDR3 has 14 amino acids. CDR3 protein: CASSYGTGNYEQYF. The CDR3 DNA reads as TGTGCCAGCAGTTACGGAACAGGGAACTACGAGCAGTACTTC.

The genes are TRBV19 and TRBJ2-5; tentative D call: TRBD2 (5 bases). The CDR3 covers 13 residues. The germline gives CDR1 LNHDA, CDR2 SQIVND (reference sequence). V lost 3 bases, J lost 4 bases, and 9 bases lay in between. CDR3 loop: CASSIGLAETQYF. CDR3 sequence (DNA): TGTGCCAGTAGTATCGGTCTAGCAGAGACCCAGTACTTC.

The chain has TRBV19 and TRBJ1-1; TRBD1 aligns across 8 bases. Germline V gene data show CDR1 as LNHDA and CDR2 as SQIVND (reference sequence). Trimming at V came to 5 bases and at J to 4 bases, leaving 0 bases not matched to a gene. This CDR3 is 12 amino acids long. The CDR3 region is CASSQGATEAFF. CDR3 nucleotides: TGTGCCAGTAGTCAGGGGGCCACTGAAGCTTTCTTT.

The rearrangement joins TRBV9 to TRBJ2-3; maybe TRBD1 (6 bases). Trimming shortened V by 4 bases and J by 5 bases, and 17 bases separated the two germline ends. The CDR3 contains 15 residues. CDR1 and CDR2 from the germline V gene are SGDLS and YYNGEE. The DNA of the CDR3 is TGTGCCAGCAGCCCCCGCGCAGGGGAAGTAGATACGCAGTATTTT. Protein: CASSPRAGEVDTQYF.

CDR3 sequence: CASSYYLLAADTQYF. The CDR3 DNA is TGTGCCAGCAGTTACTACCTACTAGCAGCAGATACGCAGTATTTT. The chain is built from TRBV6-6 and TRBJ2-3, with D perhaps TRBD2 (6 bases). Germline CDR1 MNHNY, CDR2 SVGAGI (reference sequence). Trimming stripped 1 base from V and 4 bases from J, with 12 bases between. The CDR3 runs 15 residues.

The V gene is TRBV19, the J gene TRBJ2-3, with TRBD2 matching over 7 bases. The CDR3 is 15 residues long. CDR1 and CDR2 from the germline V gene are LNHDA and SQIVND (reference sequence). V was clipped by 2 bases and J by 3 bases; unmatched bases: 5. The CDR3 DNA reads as TGTGCCAGTAGTATATCGGGACTACCGACAGATACGCAGTATTTT. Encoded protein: CASSISGLPTDTQYF. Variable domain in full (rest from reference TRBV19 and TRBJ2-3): DGGITQSPKYLFRKEGQNVTLSCEQNLNHDAMYWYRQDPGQGLRLIYYSQIVNDFQKGDIAEGYSVSREKKESFPLTVTSAQKNPTAFYLCASSISGLPTDTQYFGPGTRLTVL.

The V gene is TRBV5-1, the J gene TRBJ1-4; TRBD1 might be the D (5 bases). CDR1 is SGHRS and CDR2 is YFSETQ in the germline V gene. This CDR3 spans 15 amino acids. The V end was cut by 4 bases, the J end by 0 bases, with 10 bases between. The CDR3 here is CASSESTATNEKLFF. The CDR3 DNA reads TGCGCCAGCAGCGAGTCGACAGCAACTAATGAAAAACTGTTTTTT.

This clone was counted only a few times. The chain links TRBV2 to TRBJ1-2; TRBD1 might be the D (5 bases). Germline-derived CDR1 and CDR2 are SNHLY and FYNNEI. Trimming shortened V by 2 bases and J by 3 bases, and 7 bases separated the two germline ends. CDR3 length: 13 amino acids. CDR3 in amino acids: CASSEQGDYGYTF. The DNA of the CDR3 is TGTGCCAGCAGTGAACAAGGGGACTATGGCTACACCTTC.

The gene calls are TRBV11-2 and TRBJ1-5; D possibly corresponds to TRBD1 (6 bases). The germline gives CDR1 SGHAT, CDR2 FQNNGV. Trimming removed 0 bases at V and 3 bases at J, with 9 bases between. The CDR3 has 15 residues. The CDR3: CASSLDYRVNQPQHF. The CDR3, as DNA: TGTGCCAGCAGCTTAGATTACAGGGTCAATCAGCCCCAGCATTTT.

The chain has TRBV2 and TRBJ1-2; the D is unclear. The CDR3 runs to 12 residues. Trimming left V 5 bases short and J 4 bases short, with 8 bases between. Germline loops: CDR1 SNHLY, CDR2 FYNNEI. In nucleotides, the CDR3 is TGTGCCAGCAGTACAGATTCCTATGGCTACACCTTC. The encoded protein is CASSTDSYGYTF.